This TCR beta chain is from a study of T cells in Graves' hyperthyroidism and ophthalmopathy. Broader study findings: Among thyroid clonotypes expanded above 0.001, most also appeared in blood.

The CDR3 runs 16 residues. Trimming cost V 0 bases and J 3 bases; bases outside gene matches: 6. Germline V gene sequence: CDR1 SGHVS, CDR2 FQNEAQ. Using RNA transcripts as the source, TCR beta CDR3 regions were amplified. Researchers ran a first-round RT-PCR on the TCR CDR3 using the HTBI primer set. TCRdb independently ran MiXCR on the multiplex PCR reads; one entry per CDR3 protein. The sample yields a few hundred thousand distinct CDR3 sequences, approximately 16% seen once. This clonotype showed up many times. The target antigen is unknown. The chain uses TRBV7-8 and TRBJ1-1, with 8 bases fitting TRBD1. The TCR was taken from a woman aged 45-65 years with Graves' hyperthyroidism that later progressed to Graves' ophthalmopathy. Sequenced: blood. CDR3 in amino acids: CASSLAFTGGYTEAFF. The CDR3 DNA is TGTGCCAGCAGCTTAGCCTTCACAGGGGGATACACTGAAGCTTTCTTT.